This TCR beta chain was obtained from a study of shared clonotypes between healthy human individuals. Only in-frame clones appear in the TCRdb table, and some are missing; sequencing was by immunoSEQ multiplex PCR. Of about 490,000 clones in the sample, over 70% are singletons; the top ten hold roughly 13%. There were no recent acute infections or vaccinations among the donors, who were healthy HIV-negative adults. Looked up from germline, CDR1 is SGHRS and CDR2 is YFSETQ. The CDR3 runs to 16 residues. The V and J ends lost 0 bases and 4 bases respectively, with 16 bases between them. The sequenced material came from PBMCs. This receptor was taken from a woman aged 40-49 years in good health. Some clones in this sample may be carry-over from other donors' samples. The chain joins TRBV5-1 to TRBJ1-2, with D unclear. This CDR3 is CASSLDRGGGSYGYTF. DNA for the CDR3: TGCGCCAGCAGCTTGGATCGCGGCGGAGGATCCTATGGCTACACCTTC.